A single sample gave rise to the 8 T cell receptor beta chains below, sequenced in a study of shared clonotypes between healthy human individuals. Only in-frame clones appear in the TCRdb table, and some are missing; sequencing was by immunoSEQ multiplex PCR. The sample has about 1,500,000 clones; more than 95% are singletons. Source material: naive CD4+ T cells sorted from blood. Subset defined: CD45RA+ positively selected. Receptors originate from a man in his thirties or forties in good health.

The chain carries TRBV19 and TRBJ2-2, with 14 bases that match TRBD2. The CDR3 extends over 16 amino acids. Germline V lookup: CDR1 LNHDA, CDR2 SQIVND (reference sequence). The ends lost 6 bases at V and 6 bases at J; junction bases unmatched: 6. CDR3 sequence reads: CASSRLAGGEAGELFF. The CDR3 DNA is TGTGCCAGTAGCCGACTAGCGGGAGGGGAAGCCGGGGAGCTGTTTTTT. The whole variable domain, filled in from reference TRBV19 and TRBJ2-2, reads DGGITQSPKYLFRKEGQNVTLSCEQNLNHDAMYWYRQDPGQGLRLIYYSQIVNDFQKGDIAEGYSVSREKKESFPLTVTSAQKNPTAFYLCASSRLAGGEAGELFFGEGSRLTVL.

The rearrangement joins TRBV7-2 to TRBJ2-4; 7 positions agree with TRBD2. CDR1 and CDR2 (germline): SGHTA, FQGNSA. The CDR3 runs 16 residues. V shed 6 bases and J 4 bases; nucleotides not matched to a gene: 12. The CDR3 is CASRSLPLAEKNIQYF. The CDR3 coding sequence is TGTGCCAGCAGGAGCTTACCTCTAGCGGAGAAAAACATTCAGTACTTC.

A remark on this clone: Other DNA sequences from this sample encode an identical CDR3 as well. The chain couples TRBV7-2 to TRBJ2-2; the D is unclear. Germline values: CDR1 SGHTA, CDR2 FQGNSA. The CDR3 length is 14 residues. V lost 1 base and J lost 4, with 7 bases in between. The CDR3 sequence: CASSLVGGTGELFF. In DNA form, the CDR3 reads TGTGCCAGCAGCTTAGTCGGCGGCACCGGGGAGCTGTTTTTT.

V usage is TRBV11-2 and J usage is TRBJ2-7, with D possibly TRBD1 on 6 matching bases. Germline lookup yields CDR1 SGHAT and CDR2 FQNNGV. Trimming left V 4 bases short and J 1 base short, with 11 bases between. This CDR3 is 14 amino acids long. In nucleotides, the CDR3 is TGTGCCAGCAGCTCCCGACAGGAGTCCTACGAGCAGTACTTC. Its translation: CASSSRQESYEQYF.

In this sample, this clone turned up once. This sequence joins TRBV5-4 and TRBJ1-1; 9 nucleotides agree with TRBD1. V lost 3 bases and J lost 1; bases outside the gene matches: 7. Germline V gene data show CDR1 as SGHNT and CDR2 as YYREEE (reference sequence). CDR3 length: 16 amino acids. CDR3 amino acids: CASSSGQGIGNTEAFF. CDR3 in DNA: TGTGCCAGCAGCTCCGGACAGGGGATAGGGAACACTGAAGCTTTCTTT.

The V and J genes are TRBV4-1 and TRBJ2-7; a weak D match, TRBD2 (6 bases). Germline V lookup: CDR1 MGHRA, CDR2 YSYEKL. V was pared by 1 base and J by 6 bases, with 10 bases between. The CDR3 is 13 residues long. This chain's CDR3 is CASSQGDGGEQYF. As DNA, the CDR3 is TGCGCCAGCAGCCAAGGTGACGGGGGCGAGCAGTACTTC.

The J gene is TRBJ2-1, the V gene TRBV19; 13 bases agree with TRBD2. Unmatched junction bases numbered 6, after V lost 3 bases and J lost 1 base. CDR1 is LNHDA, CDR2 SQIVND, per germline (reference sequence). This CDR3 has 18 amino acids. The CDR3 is CASSITRTSGSSYNEQFF. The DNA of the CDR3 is TGTGCCAGTAGTATTACCCGGACTAGCGGGAGTTCCTACAATGAGCAGTTCTTC.

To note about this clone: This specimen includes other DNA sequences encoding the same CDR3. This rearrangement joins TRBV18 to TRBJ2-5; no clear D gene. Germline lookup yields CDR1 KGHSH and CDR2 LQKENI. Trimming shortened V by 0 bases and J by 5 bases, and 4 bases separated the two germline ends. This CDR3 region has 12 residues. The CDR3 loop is CASSPPGETQYF. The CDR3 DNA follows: TGTGCCAGCTCACCACCGGGGGAGACCCAGTACTTC.